This T cell receptor (beta chain) was sequenced during a study of blood T cell repertoires in COVID-19. The table came from immunoSEQ multiplex PCR; TCRdb's copy has only in-frame clones and leaves some out. Here the sample spans tens of thousands of clones, about 80% being singletons. V lost 0 bases to trimming and J lost 0 bases, with 16 bases between them. The CDR3 has 18 amino acids. Germline V gene data show CDR1 as SGDLS and CDR2 as YYNGEE. The specimen was peripheral blood. The chain recombines TRBV9 with TRBJ1-3; no definite D call. This receptor was taken from a man aged 25-45 years with COVID-19, enrolled during active disease. Here the CDR3 DNA reads TGTGCCAGCAGCGTAGCTAGGCGGCGAAACCTCTCTGGAAACACCATATATTTT. This translates into CASSVARRRNLSGNTIYF.